This T cell receptor (beta chain) derives from a study of blood T cell repertoires in COVID-19. Germline-derived CDR1 and CDR2 are MGHDK and SYGVNS. V dropped 7 bases and J dropped 2; count of bases not matched to a gene: 11. The CDR3 runs 15 residues. Original handling: Using reference gene primer amplification, nucleated cell counts were estimated. Generated by immunoSEQ multiplex PCR, the TCRdb table keeps only in-frame clones and is missing some. V and J calls and clone size are given by that table; D and trimming were obtained from the DNA. Found here are more than 300,000 clones, roughly 91% of them singletons; the top ten hold roughly a tenth. Clinical history reported by participants formed the basis on which cohorts were assigned.

This chain links TRBV25-1 with TRBJ2-7; 7 bases match TRBD2. The sequence was collected from a woman aged 25 to 39 who had recovered from COVID-19. The sequenced sample was PBMCs or T cells enriched from blood (not recorded which). CDR3 nucleotides: TGTGCCAGCAATCCGTGGCCTAGCGGTCCCTACGAGCAGTACTTC. Its protein product is CASNPWPSGPYEQYF.